This T cell receptor beta chain was captured in a study of blood T cell repertoires in COVID-19 (dated by TCRdb to the early 2020s). General notes on the study: Samples covering the acute and convalescent phases of COVID-19 were provided by collaborators in the United States, Italy and Spain. A de-identified subject ID, COVID-19 status, age in years and sex were almost always included in the sample metadata. The prospective study material was composed of cDNA or gDNA derived from T cells, B-cell-depleted T cells, or PBMCs. Samples were obtained from the ongoing ImmuneRACE study (first 160 participants) and from 1,254 subjects provided by 6 global collaborators. Where available, HLA class I and class II types were taken from metadata supplied by the sample provider and were not determined by assay-based typing. Subjects who had been exposed to COVID-19, were actively infected with it, or had recovered from it provided the deeply sampled blood TCRbeta repertoires that made up the dataset. A freely available public database, intended as a resource for researchers studying the immune response to SARS-CoV-2, is where the repertoires were released. What the authors observed across the whole study: Clinical and demographic metadata were provided uncurated, with the amount varying by source and participant.

TCRbeta CDR3 regions were amplified from genomic DNA using the immunoSEQ Assay, a bias-controlled multiplex PCR. Concerning the study's data processing: The number of nucleated cells in each sample was estimated by amplification of reference gene primers within the assay. Sequence reads were collapsed and filtered to measure the absolute abundance of every unique TCRbeta CDR3 rearrangement. For each sample, productive Simpson clonality was calculated as the square root of Simpson's diversity index across productive rearrangements. Imported from immuneACCESS, the table was reduced by TCRdb to in-frame sequences with V and J called. These copies leave out some clones; in studies compared against another copy, an unresolved V gene accounts for under half, and the cause of the remainder is not known. V and J calls plus clone size are reproduced from that table; the DNA served to infer D and trimming. The sample data list roughly 340,000 clones, and approximately 90% of these were observed just once. Less than 1.2% of the sample comes from the top ten.

Remarks on this clone: The target of this receptor is not known. No much larger clone exists at a distance of one base, and base qualities are not known.

In the prospective study, participants were roughly 18 to 100 years old, resided in fewer than 25 geographic areas of the United States, and were enrolled through a virtual design. To assign participants to cohorts, the prospective study relied on clinical history that participants themselves reported in a screening survey and a study questionnaire. For ImmuneRACE Cohort 3, a participant was defined as recovered based on two consecutive negative NP/OP PCR tests, clearance by a healthcare professional, or resolution of symptoms. Mobile phlebotomists in the prospective study collected whole blood, serum and a nasopharyngeal or oropharyngeal swab from every participant. Over a roughly 2-month period, participants in the prospective study had the option of providing additional blood draws and questionnaires. Before DNA extraction, prospective study blood samples were shipped either frozen or at room temperature.

The receptor's source is a man younger than 35 who had recovered from COVID-19. Sequencing was performed on PBMCs or T cells enriched from blood (not recorded which).

The DNA is TGTGCCAGCAGCGTCGACAGGGCTAACACTGAAGCTTTCTTT. This is translated as CASSVDRANTEAFF. Recombination connected TRBV9 to TRBJ1-1, and TRBD1 aligns with 7 junction nucleotides. CDR1 and CDR2, per the germline V gene, are SGDLS and YYNGEE. CDR3 length: 14 amino acids, cysteine to phenylalanine. Of the read, only the CDR3 DNA is kept; its 42 bases are in frame from base 1. V lost 2 bases and J lost 2 bases, and the count of bases not matched to a germline gene is 3.